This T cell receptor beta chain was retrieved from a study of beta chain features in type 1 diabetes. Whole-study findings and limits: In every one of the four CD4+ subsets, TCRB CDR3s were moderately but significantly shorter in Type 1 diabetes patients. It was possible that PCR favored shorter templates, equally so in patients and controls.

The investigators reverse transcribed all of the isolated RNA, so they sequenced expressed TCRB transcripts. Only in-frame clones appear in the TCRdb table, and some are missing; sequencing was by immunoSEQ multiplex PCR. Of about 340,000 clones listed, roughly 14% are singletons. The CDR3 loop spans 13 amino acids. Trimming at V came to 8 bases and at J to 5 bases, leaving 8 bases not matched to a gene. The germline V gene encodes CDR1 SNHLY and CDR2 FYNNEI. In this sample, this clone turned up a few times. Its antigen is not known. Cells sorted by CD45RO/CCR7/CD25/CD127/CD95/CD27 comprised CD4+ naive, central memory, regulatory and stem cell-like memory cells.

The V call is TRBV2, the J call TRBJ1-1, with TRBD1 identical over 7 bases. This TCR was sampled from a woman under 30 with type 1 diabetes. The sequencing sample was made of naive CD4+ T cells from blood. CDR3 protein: CASSRQGGTEAFF. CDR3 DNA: TGTGCCAGCTCCCGACAGGGCGGGACTGAAGCTTTCTTT.